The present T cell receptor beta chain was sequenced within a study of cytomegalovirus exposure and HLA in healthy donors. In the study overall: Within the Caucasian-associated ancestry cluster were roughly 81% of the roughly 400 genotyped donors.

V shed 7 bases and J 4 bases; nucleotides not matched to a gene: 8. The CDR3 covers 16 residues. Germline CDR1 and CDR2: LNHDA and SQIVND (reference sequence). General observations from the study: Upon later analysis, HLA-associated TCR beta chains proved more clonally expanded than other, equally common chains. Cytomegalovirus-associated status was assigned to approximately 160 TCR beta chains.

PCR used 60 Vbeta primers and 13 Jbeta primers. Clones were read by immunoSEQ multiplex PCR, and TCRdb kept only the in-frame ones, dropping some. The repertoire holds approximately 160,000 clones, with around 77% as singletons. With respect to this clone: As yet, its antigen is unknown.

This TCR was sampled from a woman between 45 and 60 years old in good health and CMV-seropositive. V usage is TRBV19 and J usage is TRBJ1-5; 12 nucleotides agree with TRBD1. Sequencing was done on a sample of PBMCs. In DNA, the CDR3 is TGTGCCAGTACCTCGGGACAGGGGGCGTTAAATCAGCCCCAGCATTTT. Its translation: CASTSGQGALNQPQHF.